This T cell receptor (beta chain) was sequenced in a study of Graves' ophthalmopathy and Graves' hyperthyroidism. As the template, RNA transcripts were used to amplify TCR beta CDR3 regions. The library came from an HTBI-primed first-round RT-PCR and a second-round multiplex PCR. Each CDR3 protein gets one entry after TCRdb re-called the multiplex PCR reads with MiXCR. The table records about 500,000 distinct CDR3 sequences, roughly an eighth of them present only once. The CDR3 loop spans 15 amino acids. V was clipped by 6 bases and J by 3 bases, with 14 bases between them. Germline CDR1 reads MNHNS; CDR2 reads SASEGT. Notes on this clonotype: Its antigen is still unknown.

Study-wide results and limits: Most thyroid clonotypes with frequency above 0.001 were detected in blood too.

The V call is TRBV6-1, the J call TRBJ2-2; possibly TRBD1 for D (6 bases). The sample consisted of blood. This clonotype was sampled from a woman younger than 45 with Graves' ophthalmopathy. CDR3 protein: CASRRLDRHTGELFF. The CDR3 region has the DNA TGTGCCAGCAGAAGGTTGGACAGACACACCGGGGAGCTGTTTTTT.